These 14 T cell receptor beta chains originate from one sample sequenced in a study of cytomegalovirus exposure and HLA in healthy donors. The primer mix had 60 Vbeta and 13 Jbeta primers. Generated by immunoSEQ multiplex PCR, the TCRdb table keeps only in-frame clones and is missing some. The data hold about 160,000 clones, with 60% to 80% observed a single time. The sample consisted of PBMCs. The receptor set was obtained from a man aged 50 to 59 in good health and CMV-seropositive.

The V gene is TRBV29-1, the J gene TRBJ1-2; D gene uncertain. Germline CDR1 is SQVTM and CDR2 is ANQGSEA. The CDR3 runs 13 residues. The V and J ends lost 4 bases and 3 bases respectively, with 12 bases between them. The CDR3 sequence is CSVGREVHYGYTF. CDR3 nucleotides: TGCAGCGTTGGGCGGGAGGTCCACTATGGCTACACCTTC.

This clone has only a few counts. The chain employs TRBV4-1 and TRBJ2-4; TRBD1 might be the D (8 bases). This CDR3 is built from 17 residues. CDR1 is MGHRA and CDR2 is YSYEKL in the germline V gene. V shed 3 bases and J shed 8 bases, with 23 bases lying between them. The CDR3 here is CASSQGGTGQGGDIQYF. CDR3 DNA: TGCGCCAGCAGCCAGGGGGGGACCGGACAGGGCGGGGACATTCAGTACTTC.

The rearrangement joins TRBV4-3 to TRBJ1-2, with D maybe TRBD1 (5 bases). CDR1 LGHNA and CDR2 YSLEER come from the germline V gene. The CDR3 covers 18 residues. Trimming removed 1 base from V and 1 base from J, with 19 bases in between. CDR3 in amino acids: CASSQAGRASGRNYGYTF. CDR3 sequence (DNA): TGCGCCAGCAGCCAAGCGGGCAGGGCCTCCGGTCGTAACTATGGCTACACCTTC.

The chain combines TRBV10-3 with TRBJ2-7; a weak D match, TRBD1 (5 bases). Trimming cost V 4 bases and J 4 bases, with 11 bases left between them. Germline assignment: CDR1 ENHRY and CDR2 SYGVKD. The CDR3 contains 13 residues. The CDR3 DNA follows: TGTGCCATCAGTGGGGGCGACCATTACGAGCAGTACTTC. Residues: CAISGGDHYEQYF.

This clone was seen a handful of times. V gene TRBV10-3 combines with J gene TRBJ2-1; 12 bases align to TRBD2. Germline V gives CDR1 ENHRY, CDR2 SYGVKD. The CDR3 has 15 amino acids. The junction had 5 bases not matched to a gene; V was cut back by 6 bases and J by 5 bases. The DNA for the CDR3 is TGTGCCATCAGCGCGACTAGCGGGAGAAACAATGAGCAGTTCTTC. Amino acids: CAISATSGRNNEQFF.

This chain uses TRBV5-1 with TRBJ2-7; weak D call: TRBD1 (6 bases). Trimming took off 0 bases at V and 4 bases at J, with 8 bases between the two ends. Germline CDR1 is SGHRS and CDR2 is YFSETQ. This CDR3 is built from 13 residues. CDR3 nucleotides: TGCGCCAGCAGCTTGGACAGGGCGTACGAGCAGTACTTC. Translating it yields CASSLDRAYEQYF.

This rearrangement joins TRBV27 to TRBJ1-2; 8 bases line up with TRBD1. Germline V gives CDR1 MNHEY, CDR2 SMNVEV (reference sequence). The CDR3 covers 14 residues. The ends lost 3 bases at V and 7 bases at J; junction bases unmatched: 7. CDR3 region: CASSFSGTGGGYTF. The CDR3 bases are TGTGCCAGCAGTTTCTCCGGGACAGGCGGTGGCTACACCTTC.

This clone showed up just a few times. The V gene is TRBV19, the J gene TRBJ1-1; no clear D. The V gene's germline CDR1 is LNHDA and CDR2 SQIVND (reference sequence). The CDR3 is 14 amino acids. V was shortened by 5 bases and J by 0 bases, with 10 bases between the two germline ends. The CDR3 nucleotides are TGTGCCAGTAGTGCTCTGACTGTGAACACTGAAGCTTTCTTT. This sequence encodes CASSALTVNTEAFF.

This clone was observed a handful of times. The V gene is TRBV7-9, the J gene TRBJ1-2; TRBD1 matches at 11 bases. CDR1 SEHNR and CDR2 FQNEAQ come from the germline V gene (reference sequence). The CDR3 spans 15 residues. V trimming: 5 bases; J trimming: 4 bases; junction bases outside the gene matches: 6. The CDR3 reads CASSTRTGGFYGYTF. The CDR3 nucleotides are TGTGCCAGCAGCACAAGGACAGGGGGCTTCTATGGCTACACCTTC. Full variable domain (rest looked up from reference TRBV7-9 and TRBJ1-2): DTGVSQNPRHKITKRGQNVTFRCDPISEHNRLYWYRQTLGQGPEFLTYFQNEAQLEKSRLLSDRFSAERPKGSFSTLEIQRTEQGDSAMYLCASSTRTGGFYGYTFGSGTRLTVV.

The rearrangement links TRBV7-9 to TRBJ1-3; D might be TRBD1 (5 bases). This CDR3 has 15 amino acids. Trimming cost V 1 base and J 1 base, with 8 bases left between them. CDR1 and CDR2 (germline): SEHNR, FQNEAQ (reference sequence). CDR3 residues: CASSLVGGSGNTIYF. CDR3 bases: TGTGCCAGCAGCTTAGTCGGGGGGTCTGGAAACACCATATATTTT.

This clone was seen only a few times. Its ends do not fully match the called genes, so a read error is possible. The chain carries TRBV6-1 and TRBJ1-2; 7 bases are shared with TRBD1. Per the germline V gene, CDR1 is MNHNS and CDR2 is SASEGT. The CDR3 spans 12 residues. CDR3 DNA sequence: TGTGCCAGCAGTTCCTATTCCGGGACAGCTCACTTC. As protein: CASSSYSGTAHF.

The chain combines TRBV9 with TRBJ2-3; 10 nucleotides match TRBD2. With 4 bases clipped from V and 0 bases from J, the junction kept 2 bases outside the gene matches. Per germline, CDR1 SGDLS and CDR2 YYNGEE. This CDR3 region has 15 residues. CDR3 DNA: TGTGCCAGCAGCATGGGACTAGCGAGCACAGATACGCAGTATTTT. Amino acids: CASSMGLASTDTQYF.

V gene TRBV6-5 combines with J gene TRBJ1-2; weak D call: TRBD1 (5 bases). Germline CDR1 MNHEY, CDR2 SVGAGI. The length of the CDR3 is 15 residues. Between the trimmed V and J ends, which lost 0 bases and 3 bases, there was a span of 11 bases. CDR3 nucleotide sequence: TGTGCCAGCAGTTACTCGAGCAGGGCTGACTATGGCTACACCTTC. Translation: CASSYSSRADYGYTF.

This clone has more than one count but fewer than ten. The chain joins TRBV7-2 to TRBJ2-3, with D tentatively TRBD2 (6 bases). The CDR3 covers 15 residues. From germline, CDR1 is SGHTA and CDR2 FQGNSA. V lost 4 bases and J 2 bases, leaving 13 bases between the germline ends. CDR3 bases: TGTGCCAGCAGCTCCCAGCGGGCTAACACAGATACGCAGTATTTT. Its translation is CASSSQRANTDTQYF.